The 27 T cell receptor beta chains presented below share a single source sample, sequenced in a study of CD8+ T cells in alopecia areata. Reverse transcribed after extraction, RNA yielded cDNA as the sequencing template. TCRdb's copy holds only in-frame clones and misses some; the assay was immunoSEQ multiplex PCR. The sample records about 130,000 clones, about 46% being singletons. Sequenced material: CD8+ T cells sorted from blood, taken at week 0. The receptors here all came from a human donor with alopecia areata.

This chain joins TRBV27 and TRBJ1-2; TRBD1 might be the D (6 bases). The length of the CDR3 is 13 residues. The V and J ends lost 5 bases and 7 bases respectively, with 14 bases between them. CDR1 MNHEY and CDR2 SMNVEV come from the germline V gene (reference sequence). The CDR3 loop reads CASSPRTEAGYTF. Here the CDR3 DNA reads TGTGCCAGCAGTCCCAGGACAGAGGCTGGCTACACCTTC.

The chain links TRBV7-8 to TRBJ1-2, with D unresolved. The germline V and J ends were trimmed by 1 base and 8 bases, with 8 bases remaining between them. The CDR3 has 12 amino acids. The V gene's germline CDR1 is SGHVS and CDR2 FQNEAQ. CDR3 DNA sequence: TGTGCCAGCAGCTTAGGACTTGAGGGCTACACCTTC. It codes for CASSLGLEGYTF.

The V gene is TRBV7-9, the J gene TRBJ2-3; perhaps TRBD2 as D (7 bases). The germline CDR1 and CDR2 sequences are SEHNR and FQNEAQ (reference sequence). V gave up 5 bases and J gave up 7 bases, with 16 bases separating them. The CDR3 contains 14 residues. In DNA form, the CDR3 reads TGTGCCAGCAGCAACGTGGGGGGGCCACATACGCAGTATTTT. It yields the protein CASSNVGGPHTQYF.

This clone turned up a few times. The chain employs TRBV5-4 and TRBJ1-1; D gene ambiguous. There are 13 residues in the CDR3. V was clipped by 3 bases and J by 6 bases, with 12 bases between them. CDR1 SGHNT and CDR2 YYREEE come from the germline V gene (reference sequence). This CDR3 is CASSSDRVPEAFF. CDR3 coding DNA: TGTGCCAGCAGCTCCGACCGGGTGCCTGAAGCTTTCTTT. Drawing the rest from reference TRBV5-4 and TRBJ1-1, the complete variable domain is ETGVTQSPTHLIKTRGQQVTLRCSSQSGHNTVSWYQQALGQGPQFIFQYYREEENGRGNFPPRFSGLQFPNYSSELNVNALELDDSALYLCASSSDRVPEAFFGQGTRLTVV.

This clone has only a few counts. V gene TRBV5-1 combines with J gene TRBJ1-1; the D is unclear. Germline V gene sequence: CDR1 SGHRS, CDR2 YFSETQ. V was clipped by 1 base and J by 3 bases, with 10 bases between them. This CDR3 contains 14 residues. The CDR3 DNA reads as TGCGCCAGCAGCTTGACTTACGGGGACACTGAAGCTTTCTTT. The encoded protein is CASSLTYGDTEAFF.

V usage is TRBV13 and J usage is TRBJ2-2; D call uncertain. Germline V CDR1 and CDR2: PRHDT, FYEKMQ (reference sequence). The CDR3 totals 16 residues. V was shortened by 5 bases and J by 5 bases, with 18 bases between the two germline ends. DNA for the CDR3: TGTGCCAGCAGCCTCTTGGGGTCTAGTGGTACCGGGGAGCTGTTTTTT. Amino acids: CASSLLGSSGTGELFF.

The chain joins TRBV18 to TRBJ2-7; D remains ambiguous. The CDR3 length is 15 residues. Germline V gene data show CDR1 as KGHSH and CDR2 as LQKENI. V was trimmed by 0 bases and J by 0 bases, leaving 9 bases between them. The CDR3 loop reads CASSPPPGNSYEQYF. CDR3 DNA sequence: TGTGCCAGCTCACCACCCCCAGGAAACTCCTACGAGCAGTACTTC.

There are a few counts of this clone. The chain employs TRBV14 and TRBJ2-6; D is possibly TRBD2 (5 bases). Germline V gene data show CDR1 as SGHDN and CDR2 as FVKESK. The CDR3 consists of 20 residues. Trimming cost V 5 bases and J 0 bases, with 23 bases left between them. CDR3 coding DNA: TGTGCCAGCAGCTCTTGGGAATCGGCAGCGACTAACTCTGGGGCCAACGTCCTGACTTTC. The encoded protein is CASSSWESAATNSGANVLTF.

The chain is built from TRBV9 and TRBJ2-1, with 8 bases lining up with TRBD2. After removal of 0 bases from V and 4 bases from J, the junction contained 6 bases not matched to a gene. CDR3 length: 16 residues. Germline lookup yields CDR1 SGDLS and CDR2 YYNGEE. In nucleotides, the CDR3 is TGTGCCAGCAGCGTAGGCATTAGCGGGGATTACAATGAGCAGTTCTTC. It yields the protein CASSVGISGDYNEQFF. Variable domain in full (rest from reference TRBV9 and TRBJ2-1): DSGVTQTPKHLITATGQRVTLRCSPRSGDLSVYWYQQSLDQGLQFLIQYYNGEERAKGNILERFSAQQFPDLHSELNLSSLELGDSALYFCASSVGISGDYNEQFFGPGTRLTVL.

CDR3 DNA: TGTGCCAGCAGCTTATCAGGAGAGGTACAAGAGACCCAGTACTTC. Translated, it gives CASSLSGEVQETQYF. The chain combines TRBV11-2 with TRBJ2-5; D not certain. This CDR3 region has 15 residues. Trimming pared 2 bases from V and 2 bases from J, leaving 12 bases between. Germline lookup yields CDR1 SGHAT and CDR2 FQNNGV. The full variable domain, in which reference TRBV11-2 and TRBJ2-5 provide the parts outside the CDR3, is EAGVAQSPRYKIIEKRQSVAFWCNPISGHATLYWYQQILGQGPKLLIQFQNNGVVDDSQLPKDRFSAERLKGVDSTLKIQPAKLEDSAVYLCASSLSGEVQETQYFGPGTRLLVL.

This chain links TRBV27 with TRBJ1-5, with D tentatively TRBD1 (6 bases). The CDR3 sequence is 14 residues long. V lost 5 bases to trimming and J lost 5 bases, with 13 bases between them. Germline loops: CDR1 MNHEY, CDR2 SMNVEV (reference sequence). The CDR3 spells CASSPTGMDQPQHF. In DNA, the CDR3 is TGTGCCAGCAGTCCCACAGGGATGGATCAGCCCCAGCATTTT.

In this sample, this clone turned up a few times. The genes are TRBV7-8 and TRBJ1-4, with D possibly matching TRBD1 (5 bases). Germline CDR1 is SGHVS and CDR2 is FQNEAQ. This CDR3 region has 12 residues. The germline V and J ends were trimmed by 4 bases and 11 bases, with 11 bases remaining between them. The CDR3 DNA reads as TGTGCCAGCAGCTCCTCAGGGAAGAAACTGTTTTTT. It codes for CASSSSGKKLFF. Full variable domain (remainder filled in from reference TRBV7-8 and TRBJ1-4): GAGVSQSPRYKVAKRGQDVALRCDPISGHVSLFWYQQALGQGPEFLTYFQNEAQLDKSGLPSDRFFAERPEGSVSTLKIQRTQQEDSAVYLCASSSSGKKLFFGSGTQLSVL.

The chain links TRBV5-1 to TRBJ1-5; D is undetermined. The germline V gene has CDR1 SGHRS and CDR2 YFSETQ. V was clipped by 1 base and J by 6 bases, with 8 bases between them. The CDR3 is 13 amino acids. The CDR3 DNA reads TGCGCCAGCAGCTTGACTAGAGGTCAGCCCCAGCATTTT. The encoded protein is CASSLTRGQPQHF.

V is TRBV7-2 and J is TRBJ2-7; 8 bases are a match to TRBD1. The CDR3 is made up of 15 amino acids. V was pared by 2 bases and J by 5 bases, with 8 bases of the junction left unmatched. The germline V gene has CDR1 SGHTA and CDR2 FQGNSA. Here the CDR3 DNA reads TGTGCCAGCAGCTTAAATCAGGGGGCGGCGGACGAGCAGTACTTC. It yields the protein CASSLNQGAADEQYF.

This clone was detected only a few times. The chain uses TRBV4-1 and TRBJ1-2; the D gene is possibly TRBD1 (5 bases). The CDR3 consists of 13 residues. In germline, CDR1 is MGHRA, CDR2 YSYEKL. Trimming pared 3 bases from V and 6 bases from J, leaving 11 bases between. The chain's CDR3 is CASSQRQLDGYTF. Here the CDR3 DNA reads TGCGCCAGCAGCCAGCGACAGCTTGATGGCTACACCTTC.

This chain connects TRBV5-1 to TRBJ1-1; 9 nucleotides align to TRBD1. Unmatched junction bases numbered 3, after V lost 4 bases and J lost 5 bases. In germline, CDR1 is SGHRS, CDR2 YFSETQ. The CDR3 spans 13 residues. The CDR3 region has the DNA TGCGCCAGCAGCCCCGGGACAGGGACTGAAGCTTTCTTT. Translated, it gives CASSPGTGTEAFF.

This chain joins TRBV10-3 and TRBJ1-5; 7 bases line up with TRBD1. Germline V gene lookup returns CDR1 ENHRY and CDR2 SYGVKD. The CDR3 has 14 amino acids. Trimming removed 10 bases from V and 4 bases from J; junction bases left unmatched: 10. CDR3 coding DNA: TGTGCCAGCTCCGGGACAGAGCAGAATCAGCCCCAGCATTTT. It codes for CASSGTEQNQPQHF.

In this sample, this clone turned up a few times. The chain joins TRBV4-1 to TRBJ1-1; 9 bases agree with TRBD1. The J segment lost 6 bases and the V segment lost 2 bases, leaving 10 bases of the junction unmatched. CDR3 length: 16 residues. Germline V CDR1 and CDR2: MGHRA, YSYEKL. CDR3 protein: CASSQYQQGALSEAFF. The CDR3 nucleotides are TGCGCCAGCAGCCAATACCAACAGGGGGCCCTCTCTGAAGCTTTCTTT.

The chain links TRBV13 to TRBJ2-5, with 8 bases identical to TRBD1. The germline V gene encodes CDR1 PRHDT and CDR2 FYEKMQ (reference sequence). V trimming: 5 bases; J trimming: 0 bases; junction bases outside the gene matches: 2. There are 14 residues in the CDR3. The CDR3 DNA follows: TGTGCCAGCAGCCCCAGGGGGCACCAAGAGACCCAGTACTTC. Encoded protein: CASSPRGHQETQYF.

As for this clone: This CDR3 is also generated by other DNA sequences in the sample. CDR3 loop: CASSLGRNSYEQYF. The DNA for the CDR3 is TGCGCCAGCAGCTTGGGACGGAACTCCTACGAGCAGTACTTC. The chain uses TRBV5-1 and TRBJ2-7, with no clear D. V was clipped by 0 bases and J by 0 bases, with 7 bases between them. The CDR3 runs to 14 residues. Germline V gene data show CDR1 as SGHRS and CDR2 as YFSETQ.

V usage is TRBV27 and J usage is TRBJ2-3, with a weak D call TRBD1 (5 bases). CDR1 is MNHEY, CDR2 SMNVEV, per germline (reference sequence). Trimming cost V 4 bases and J 8 bases, with 13 bases left between them. The CDR3 length is 13 residues. CDR3: CASSSPGSGTQYF. CDR3 nucleotides: TGTGCCAGCAGTTCCCCAGGGTCCGGTACGCAGTATTTT.

To note about this clone: It is unclear where the CDR3 begins or ends on the DNA, so no DNA is shown, and the CDR3 is as TCRdb lists it. The rearrangement joins TRBV7-8 to TRBJ2-7; TRBD2, the table's D call, lacks a check against the DNA. Germline CDR1 and CDR2: SGHVS and FQNEAQ. The CDR3 numbers 18 amino acids, ends counted. Here the CDR3 reads CASSLASLYQEGSGEQYF.

J is TRBJ2-7 and V is TRBV19; D possibly matches TRBD1 or TRBD2 (5 bases each). Germline lookup yields CDR1 LNHDA and CDR2 SQIVND (reference sequence). The CDR3 is 18 residues long. The V end was cut by 1 base, the J end by 2 bases, with 21 bases between. The DNA for the CDR3 is TGTGCCAGTAGTATAGGGTCGCCGCGCCGGGGCCAAACCTACGAGCAGTACTTC. As protein: CASSIGSPRRGQTYEQYF.

The chain has TRBV9 and TRBJ1-2, with a possible D match to TRBD1 (5 bases). The CDR3 is 13 amino acids. CDR1 and CDR2 from the germline V gene are SGDLS and YYNGEE. The V end lost 1 base, the J end lost 4 bases, and 8 bases lay between the germline ends. CDR3 protein: CASSVQGGYGYTF. For the CDR3, the DNA is TGTGCCAGCAGCGTACAGGGAGGCTATGGCTACACCTTC.

This chain joins TRBV30 and TRBJ2-5, with 8 bases that match TRBD1. The CDR3 runs 14 residues. Germline CDR1 GTSNPN, CDR2 SVGIG (reference sequence). V shed 3 bases and J 5 bases; nucleotides not matched to a gene: 8. CDR3 nucleotides: TGTGCCTGGAGCGGACAGGGCGTATTTGAGACCCAGTACTTC. Its translation: CAWSGQGVFETQYF.

The chain employs TRBV11-2 and TRBJ2-3; TRBD2 matches at 7 bases. The V and J ends lost 1 base and 11 bases, in that order; junction bases with no gene match: 0. This CDR3 region has 11 residues. Germline V lookup: CDR1 SGHAT, CDR2 FQNNGV. The CDR3 DNA reads as TGTGCCAGCAGCTTAGCGGGGGGGCAGTATTTT. Protein: CASSLAGGQYF. Supplemented by reference TRBV11-2 and TRBJ2-3, the full variable domain reads EAGVAQSPRYKIIEKRQSVAFWCNPISGHATLYWYQQILGQGPKLLIQFQNNGVVDDSQLPKDRFSAERLKGVDSTLKIQPAKLEDSAVYLCASSLAGGQYFGPGTRLTVL.

The chain has TRBV4-1 and TRBJ1-2; D remains unclear. Germline CDR1 and CDR2: MGHRA and YSYEKL. There are 12 residues in the CDR3. Trimming stripped 0 bases from V and 8 bases from J, with 7 bases between. DNA of the CDR3: TGCGCCAGCAGCCAAGACAGAGCCGGCTACACCTTC. Its protein is CASSQDRAGYTF.